This TCR beta chain came from a study of OX40 agonist ivuxolimab in advanced cancers. CDR1 is MNHNY, CDR2 SVGAGI, per germline (reference sequence). The junction had 11 bases not matched to a gene; V was cut back by 6 bases and J by 4 bases. CDR3 length equals 15 residues. Method: immunoSEQ multiplex PCR; TCRdb's copy keeps in-frame clones and lacks some. Here the sample spans fewer than 50,000 clones, approximately 86% being singletons. V usage is TRBV6-6 and J usage is TRBJ2-7; 8 bases match TRBD1. The origin of this receptor is an adult with an advanced solid tumor such as melanoma, head and neck, liver or kidney cancer. The material sequenced was CD4+ or CD8+ T cells sorted from blood, taken in a trial of the OX40 agonist ivuxolimab. In DNA, the CDR3 is TGTGCCAGCAGACCTCGTCACAGGGGGATTTACGAGCAGTACTTC. It translates to CASRPRHRGIYEQYF.